A selection of T cell receptor beta chains follows, all from one sample in a study of T cell responses to AZD1222 COVID-19 vaccine. Measured with immunoSEQ multiplex PCR; TCRdb has only the in-frame clones, and not every one. The sample includes some 180,000 clones, approximately 94% of them seen just once. The sample consisted of peripheral blood, taken 28 days after the second AZD1222 dose. The receptors derive from an adult who received the AZD1222 COVID-19 vaccine. Both conserved end residues are part of each CDR3. A D gene is named only where the DNA matches it firmly. Expanded clones are given a class, and other clones once, few, many or no size at all.

v_call: TRBV6-1; clone_size: -; d_call: -; j_call: TRBJ1-3; cdr3_nt: TGTGCCAGCAGTGACCCAGGCCTGACGTCCGGAAACACCATATATTTT; cdr3_aa: CASSDPGLTSGNTIYF
v_call: TRBV6-4; clone_size: few; d_call: TRBD1; j_call: TRBJ2-1; cdr3_nt: TGTGCCAGCAGTGACTCGACAGGGGGCTACAATGAGCAGTTCTTC; cdr3_aa: CASSDSTGGYNEQFF
v_call: TRBV6-1; clone_size: -; d_call: TRBD2; j_call: TRBJ2-1; cdr3_nt: TGTGCCAGCAGTGAACGGATAGGACTAGTACCGTTCTTC; cdr3_aa: CASSERIGLVPFF
v_call: TRBV7-9; clone_size: -; d_call: -; j_call: TRBJ1-6; cdr3_nt: TGTGCCAGCAGCTTAGTAAGGGAAGGTAATTCACCCCTCCACTTT; cdr3_aa: CASSLVREGNSPLHF
v_call: TRBV19; clone_size: -; d_call: -; j_call: TRBJ2-3; cdr3_nt: TGTGCCAGTAGTCCTCCCGGGGGCAGCACAGATACGCAGTATTTT; cdr3_aa: CASSPPGGSTDTQYF
v_call: TRBV19; clone_size: -; d_call: -; j_call: TRBJ2-1; cdr3_nt: TGTGCCAGTAGTATAGGAACAGCGTCTTACAATGAGCAGTTCTTC; cdr3_aa: CASSIGTASYNEQFF
v_call: TRBV28; clone_size: -; d_call: TRBD1; j_call: TRBJ2-3; cdr3_nt: TGTGCCAGCAGTGCATCTGGACAGGGGATCACAGATACGCAGTATTTT; cdr3_aa: CASSASGQGITDTQYF
v_call: TRBV14; clone_size: once; d_call: -; j_call: TRBJ1-4; cdr3_nt: TGTGCCAGCAGCCAAGACAGGGCAACTAATGAAAAACTGTTTTTT; cdr3_aa: CASSQDRATNEKLFF
v_call: TRBV9; clone_size: -; d_call: TRBD2; j_call: TRBJ2-3; cdr3_nt: TGTGCCAGCAGCGTAGGTAGCGGGAGTGGTACGCAGTATTTT; cdr3_aa: CASSVGSGSGTQYF
v_call: TRBV27; clone_size: once; d_call: TRBD1; j_call: TRBJ2-7; cdr3_nt: TGTGCCAGCAGTTTACGGGACAGGGCCTACGAGCAGTACTTC; cdr3_aa: CASSLRDRAYEQYF
v_call: TRBV19; clone_size: -; d_call: -; j_call: TRBJ1-2; cdr3_nt: TGTGCCGTGTTAGGGATCGGTGAAAACTATGGCTACACCTTC; cdr3_aa: CAVLGIGENYGYTF
v_call: TRBV5-4; clone_size: -; d_call: TRBD1; j_call: TRBJ1-3; cdr3_nt: TGTGCCAGCAGCCTCGCACAGGGGGCGCCGGGAAACACCATATATTTT; cdr3_aa: CASSLAQGAPGNTIYF
v_call: TRBV4-1; clone_size: -; d_call: TRBD1; j_call: TRBJ2-2; cdr3_nt: TGCGCCAGCAGCCAAGATCTTGACAGGGGAGTCCCCGGGGAGCTGTTTTTT; cdr3_aa: CASSQDLDRGVPGELFF
v_call: TRBV11-2; clone_size: once; d_call: TRBD1; j_call: TRBJ1-6; cdr3_nt: TGTGCCAGCAGCTTGACAGGGAATAATTCACCCCTCCACTTT; cdr3_aa: CASSLTGNNSPLHF
v_call: TRBV29-1; clone_size: once; d_call: -; j_call: TRBJ1-4; cdr3_nt: TGCAGCGGGGCCCACGACGCGGAAAAACTGTTTTTT; cdr3_aa: CSGAHDAEKLFF
v_call: TRBV6-4; clone_size: -; d_call: TRBD2; j_call: TRBJ2-1; cdr3_nt: TGTGCCAGCAGTGAGCTAGCGGGCTCCTACAATGAGCAGTTCTTC; cdr3_aa: CASSELAGSYNEQFF
v_call: TRBV4-1; clone_size: -; d_call: TRBD1; j_call: TRBJ1-5; cdr3_nt: TGCGCCAGCAGCCAAGATGCGGGAGGACAGGGCAATCAGCCCCAGCATTTT; cdr3_aa: CASSQDAGGQGNQPQHF
v_call: TRBV7-9; clone_size: few; d_call: -; j_call: TRBJ2-3; cdr3_nt: TGTGCCAGCAGTAAACCCGTGACAGATACGCAGTATTTT; cdr3_aa: CASSKPVTDTQYF
v_call: TRBV13; clone_size: -; d_call: -; j_call: TRBJ1-4; cdr3_nt: TGTGCCAGCAGCTTAGGGGGGGCAGGAGATGAAAAACTGTTTTTT; cdr3_aa: CASSLGGAGDEKLFF
v_call: TRBV7-8; clone_size: -; d_call: TRBD1; j_call: TRBJ1-2; cdr3_nt: TGTGCCAGCAGCGGGACAGGGCTGTATATTCCGGGTGGCTACACCTTC; cdr3_aa: CASSGTGLYIPGGYTF
v_call: TRBV12-3/TRBV12-4; clone_size: -; d_call: -; j_call: TRBJ2-3; cdr3_nt: TGTGCCAGCGGCCTGGGGCGGGATACGCAGTATTTT; cdr3_aa: CASGLGRDTQYF
v_call: TRBV25-1; clone_size: -; d_call: TRBD1; j_call: TRBJ2-3; cdr3_nt: TGTGCCAGCTCCCGACAGGGGCGCACAGATACGCAGTATTTT; cdr3_aa: CASSRQGRTDTQYF
v_call: TRBV7-9; clone_size: -; d_call: -; j_call: TRBJ1-4; cdr3_nt: TGTGCCAGCAGCTTGCCACCCCCCGGTGAAAAACTGTTTTTT; cdr3_aa: CASSLPPPGEKLFF
v_call: TRBV2; clone_size: once; d_call: -; j_call: TRBJ1-5; cdr3_nt: TGTGCCAGCAACGAAGGGGGGTATCAGCCCCAGCATTTT; cdr3_aa: CASNEGGYQPQHF
v_call: TRBV6-5; clone_size: -; d_call: TRBD1; j_call: TRBJ1-1; cdr3_nt: TGTGCCAGCACCCCGACCCAGGGGGGTCATGAAGCTTTCTTT; cdr3_aa: CASTPTQGGHEAFF
v_call: TRBV7-2; clone_size: -; d_call: -; j_call: TRBJ1-6; cdr3_nt: TGTGCCAGCAGCTTAACAGGGTCGTCAGGCTCACCCCTCCACTTT; cdr3_aa: CASSLTGSSGSPLHF
v_call: TRBV3-1/TRBV3-2; clone_size: -; d_call: TRBD1; j_call: TRBJ1-1; cdr3_nt: TGTGCCAGCAGCGAGAGGAGGACAGGGGTTAACACTGAAGCTTTCTTT; cdr3_aa: CASSERRTGVNTEAFF
v_call: TRBV5-1; clone_size: -; d_call: -; j_call: TRBJ1-4; cdr3_nt: TGCGCCAGCAGGTCTGGGCAGGGAGGAGCTAATGAAAAACTGTTTTTT; cdr3_aa: CASRSGQGGANEKLFF
v_call: TRBV4-3; clone_size: once; d_call: -; j_call: TRBJ1-2; cdr3_nt: TGCGCCAGCAGCCAAGAGTGGCCGTTGCAGGGTAGGAATGGCTACACCTTC; cdr3_aa: CASSQEWPLQGRNGYTF
v_call: TRBV7-2; clone_size: -; d_call: TRBD2; j_call: TRBJ2-7; cdr3_nt: TGTGCCAGCAGCCCATGGGGCGGGGGGGCCTACGAGCAGTACTTC; cdr3_aa: CASSPWGGGAYEQYF
v_call: TRBV10-3; clone_size: -; d_call: -; j_call: TRBJ1-1; cdr3_nt: TGTGCCATCAGTGAGTCAGCCTTCACTGAAGCTTTCTTT; cdr3_aa: CAISESAFTEAFF